The 27 T cell receptor beta chains below all came from one sample that was sequenced in a study of shared clonotypes between healthy human individuals. The method was immunoSEQ multiplex PCR; TCRdb's version includes in-frame clones alone and lacks a portion of them. The sample gives approximately 2,000,000 clones, approximately 92% of which show up once; about 1.7% is in the top ten. It was CD45RO-negative cells, positively selected for CCR7, that made up naive CD8 cells, with terminally differentiated effector memory CD45RA+ cells excluded. The sequencing sample was made of naive CD8+ T cells from PBMCs. The receptors come from a man younger than 35 in good health. Some clones in this sample may be carry-over from other donors' samples.

V is TRBV11-2 and J is TRBJ2-4; the match to TRBD1 covers 9 bases. The CDR3 is 16 amino acids. Germline CDR1 SGHAT, CDR2 FQNNGV. The J segment lost 0 bases and the V segment lost 3 bases, leaving 3 bases of the junction unmatched. The CDR3, as DNA: TGTGCCAGCAGCTTGGTGACAGGGGGAGCCAAAAACATTCAGTACTTC. It specifies CASSLVTGGAKNIQYF.

This clone turned up a few times. J is TRBJ1-2 and V is TRBV6-6; possibly TRBD1 for D (6 bases). The germline CDR1 and CDR2 sequences are MNHNY and SVGAGI (reference sequence). V lost 11 bases to trimming and J lost 5 bases, with 15 bases between them. This CDR3 region has 12 residues. The CDR3, as DNA: TGTGCCGTACGCAACCAGGGGTATGGCTACACCTTC. It translates to CAVRNQGYGYTF.

This clone was counted between two and nine times. The chain combines TRBV28 with TRBJ1-1; D perhaps matches TRBD1 (5 bases). The CDR3 runs 14 residues. Germline V CDR1 and CDR2: MDHEN, SYDVKM. The germline V and J ends were trimmed by 5 bases and 5 bases, with 15 bases remaining between them. Written as DNA, the CDR3 is TGTGCCAGCAGTCCCACGAAGGGGTGGACTGAAGCTTTCTTT. It yields the protein CASSPTKGWTEAFF.

The rearrangement uses TRBV11-2 and TRBJ2-5; TRBD1 agrees at 8 bases. J was trimmed by 5 bases and V by 1 base; bases with no gene match: 6. CDR1 and CDR2 (germline): SGHAT, FQNNGV. The CDR3 covers 15 residues. The CDR3 region has the DNA TGTGCCAGCAGCTTAGGGACCAGGGGGCGGGAGACCCAGTACTTC. This encodes CASSLGTRGRETQYF.

The chain carries TRBV29-1 and TRBJ1-6; D might be TRBD1 (5 bases). The CDR3 extends over 15 amino acids. V was pared by 3 bases and J by 9 bases, with 18 bases between. Germline V gene lookup returns CDR1 SQVTM and CDR2 ANQGSEA. The CDR3 sequence: CSVDPGGGLGSPLHF. CDR3 nucleotides: TGCAGCGTTGACCCGGGGGGGGGATTAGGTTCACCCCTCCACTTT.

This clone was seen just once. The chain is built from TRBV2 and TRBJ2-7, with 12 bases identical to TRBD1. Germline lookup yields CDR1 SNHLY and CDR2 FYNNEI. This CDR3 comprises 16 residues. Trimming cost V 7 bases and J 3 bases; bases outside gene matches: 10. The CDR3 sequence: CASIPWGTGGVYEQYF. The CDR3 DNA is TGTGCCAGCATCCCATGGGGGACAGGGGGCGTCTACGAGCAGTACTTC.

V is TRBV7-2 and J is TRBJ2-7; 9 nucleotides match TRBD2. The CDR3 runs to 16 residues. V lost 5 bases and J lost 4; bases outside the gene matches: 12. CDR1 and CDR2 from the germline V gene are SGHTA and FQGNSA. The CDR3 DNA is TGTGCCAGCAGCCGCCGGGTGCCTAGCGGGGATTACGAGCAGTACTTC. This sequence encodes CASSRRVPSGDYEQYF. Drawing the rest from reference TRBV7-2 and TRBJ2-7, the complete variable domain is GAGVSQSPSNKVTEKGKDVELRCDPISGHTALYWYRQSLGQGLEFLIYFQGNSAPDKSGLPSDRFSAERTGGSVSTLTIQRTQQEDSAVYLCASSRRVPSGDYEQYFGPGTRLTVT.

This clone occurred once. This sequence joins TRBV15 and TRBJ1-2, with 9 bases identical to TRBD1. The germline V gene has CDR1 LNHNV and CDR2 YYDKDF (reference sequence). With V trimmed by 0 bases and J by 6 bases, 5 bases remained unmatched. This CDR3 is 15 amino acids long. DNA of the CDR3: TGTGCCACCAGCAGAGATAAACAGGGGGCAAATGGCTACACCTTC. Translation: CATSRDKQGANGYTF.

This chain joins TRBV7-9 and TRBJ2-7, with 7 bases identical to TRBD2. Per the germline V gene, CDR1 is SEHNR and CDR2 is FQNEAQ (reference sequence). The CDR3 is made up of 17 amino acids. J gave up 2 bases and V 1 base, and 11 bases lay outside the gene matches. CDR3 nucleotides: TGTGCCAGCAGCTTAGTATCCGGGGAGGGGAACCCCTACGAGCAGTACTTC. Protein product: CASSLVSGEGNPYEQYF. The full variable domain, rest sourced from reference TRBV7-9 and TRBJ2-7, is DTGVSQNPRHKITKRGQNVTFRCDPISEHNRLYWYRQTLGQGPEFLTYFQNEAQLEKSRLLSDRFSAERPKGSFSTLEIQRTEQGDSAMYLCASSLVSGEGNPYEQYFGPGTRLTVT.

V is TRBV5-1 and J is TRBJ1-1; no firm D call. Germline V gene sequence: CDR1 SGHRS, CDR2 YFSETQ. The V gene lost 3 bases and the J gene lost 8 bases, with 14 bases spanning the gap. CDR3 length: 13 residues. The CDR3: CASSYSRTDEAFF. The CDR3 DNA follows: TGCGCCAGCAGCTATTCTAGGACGGACGAAGCTTTCTTT. Variable domain in full (rest from reference TRBV5-1 and TRBJ1-1): KAGVTQTPRYLIKTRGQQVTLSCSPISGHRSVSWYQQTPGQGLQFLFEYFSETQRNKGNFPGRFSGRQFSNSRSEMNVSTLELGDSALYLCASSYSRTDEAFFGQGTRLTVV.

V is TRBV11-2 and J is TRBJ1-3; the D is unclear. This CDR3 contains 15 residues. The V gene's germline CDR1 is SGHAT and CDR2 FQNNGV. Trimming took 5 bases from V and 0 from J, leaving 11 bases between them. CDR3 nucleotide sequence: TGTGCCAGCAGCCCCCGGGAGAGCTCTGGAAACACCATATATTTT. Protein: CASSPRESSGNTIYF. Supplemented by reference TRBV11-2 and TRBJ1-3, the full variable domain reads EAGVAQSPRYKIIEKRQSVAFWCNPISGHATLYWYQQILGQGPKLLIQFQNNGVVDDSQLPKDRFSAERLKGVDSTLKIQPAKLEDSAVYLCASSPRESSGNTIYFGEGSWLTVV.

The chain combines TRBV9 with TRBJ2-3, with D possibly being TRBD1 or TRBD2 (6 bases each). Trimming pared 4 bases from V and 2 bases from J, leaving 20 bases between. Germline CDR1 reads SGDLS; CDR2 reads YYNGEE. CDR3 length: 17 residues. The CDR3 spells CASSPPGASEYTDTQYF. As DNA, the CDR3 is TGTGCCAGCAGCCCCCCGGGGGCTAGCGAGTACACAGATACGCAGTATTTT.

Remarks on this clone: Other DNA variants within this sample encode the same CDR3. The chain is built from TRBV28 and TRBJ2-7, with a tentative D call TRBD2 (7 bases). V was cut by 6 bases and J by 1 base, with 13 bases left in between. CDR3 size: 14 residues. The germline V gene has CDR1 MDHEN and CDR2 SYDVKM. The CDR3 coding sequence is TGTGCCAGCAGCCCAAGGGGGGGGTCCTACGAGCAGTACTTC. Its protein product is CASSPRGGSYEQYF.

For this clone: Distinct nucleotide sequences in the sample also encode this CDR3. This chain uses TRBV28 with TRBJ2-7, with a tentative D call TRBD1 (5 bases). The ends were cut back, 3 bases at V and 4 bases at J, with 7 bases in the middle. The CDR3 covers 12 residues. Germline lookup yields CDR1 MDHEN and CDR2 SYDVKM. CDR3 nucleotides: TGTGCCAGCAGTTTCCCAGGGTACGAGCAGTACTTC. This translates into CASSFPGYEQYF. The complete variable domain, with remaining parts taken from reference TRBV28 and TRBJ2-7, reads DVKVTQSSRYLVKRTGEKVFLECVQDMDHENMFWYRQDPGLGLRLIYFSYDVKMKEKGDIPEGYSVSREKKERFSLILESASTNQTSMYLCASSFPGYEQYFGPGTRLTVT.

CDR3 DNA sequence: TGTGCCAGCAGCGTAGGGGGCTGGGACACTGAAGCTTTCTTT. Translating it yields CASSVGGWDTEAFF. The chain is built from TRBV9 and TRBJ1-1, with TRBD1 as a possible D gene (5 bases). CDR1 is SGDLS, CDR2 YYNGEE, per germline. Deletions cut 0 bases from V and 3 bases from J, with 9 bases between. The CDR3 is 14 residues long. Full variable domain (outside the CDR3, taken from reference TRBV9 and TRBJ1-1): DSGVTQTPKHLITATGQRVTLRCSPRSGDLSVYWYQQSLDQGLQFLIQYYNGEERAKGNILERFSAQQFPDLHSELNLSSLELGDSALYFCASSVGGWDTEAFFGQGTRLTVV.

The genes are TRBV28 and TRBJ1-1; D remains ambiguous. The CDR3 contains 12 residues. Germline CDR1 and CDR2: MDHEN and SYDVKM. The germline V and J ends were trimmed by 5 bases and 3 bases, with 7 bases remaining between them. The CDR3 coding sequence is TGTGCCAGCAGTAAAAGGGACACTGAAGCTTTCTTT. It yields the protein CASSKRDTEAFF.

V usage is TRBV28 and J usage is TRBJ2-2; perhaps D is TRBD1 or TRBD2 (5 bases each). The length of the CDR3 is 15 residues. The V end was cut by 5 bases, the J end by 7 bases, with 17 bases between. Germline assignment: CDR1 MDHEN and CDR2 SYDVKM. The CDR3 DNA reads TGTGCCAGCAGTCCCGACGGGGTTCAGGGCGGGGAGCTGTTTTTT. Translating gives CASSPDGVQGGELFF.

This chain connects TRBV4-2 to TRBJ2-1; 11 positions match TRBD2. The CDR3 has 16 residues. Germline V gene lookup returns CDR1 LGHNA and CDR2 YNFKEQ. V dropped 3 bases and J dropped 8; count of bases not matched to a gene: 9. CDR3 sequence (DNA): TGTGCCAGCAGCCATAAGGTTAGCGGGAGGGCCCATGAGCAGTTCTTC. Its translation: CASSHKVSGRAHEQFF.

The chain has TRBV7-8 and TRBJ1-3; D remains unclear. This CDR3 has 15 residues. CDR1 and CDR2 (germline): SGHVS, FQNEAQ. The V and J ends lost 2 bases and 0 bases respectively, with 8 bases between them. CDR3 protein: CASSLSLGSGNTIYF. The CDR3 nucleotides read TGTGCCAGCAGCTTAAGTTTGGGCTCTGGAAACACCATATATTTT.

The rearrangement uses TRBV5-6 and TRBJ1-1; D is uncertain. The CDR3 is 12 residues long. V was clipped by 4 bases and J by 0 bases, with 4 bases between them. Germline lookup yields CDR1 SGHDT and CDR2 YYEEEE. In nucleotides, the CDR3 is TGTGCCAGCAGCACCATGAACACTGAAGCTTTCTTT. Translated: CASSTMNTEAFF. Supplemented by reference TRBV5-6 and TRBJ1-1, the full variable domain reads DAGVTQSPTHLIKTRGQQVTLRCSPKSGHDTVSWYQQALGQGPQFIFQYYEEEERQRGNFPDRFSGHQFPNYSSELNVNALLLGDSALYLCASSTMNTEAFFGQGTRLTVV.

The V call is TRBV29-1, the J call TRBJ2-7, with TRBD2 as a possible D gene (6 bases). The CDR3 is 13 amino acids. Germline values: CDR1 SQVTM, CDR2 ANQGSEA. Trimming left V 3 bases short and J 4 bases short, with 13 bases between. The CDR3 region has the DNA TGCAGCGTTGACGGGGGACTCGGATACGAGCAGTACTTC. This gives the protein CSVDGGLGYEQYF.

The rearrangement links TRBV19 to TRBJ2-7, with TRBD2 matching over 13 bases. Germline V CDR1 and CDR2: LNHDA, SQIVND (reference sequence). The CDR3 covers 15 residues. The V segment lost 5 bases and the J segment 3 bases; nucleotides outside the gene matches: 4. CDR3: CASSGWTSGSYEQYF. The CDR3 DNA sequence: TGTGCCAGTAGTGGGTGGACTAGCGGGAGCTACGAGCAGTACTTC.

The chain joins TRBV28 to TRBJ2-6, with D perhaps matching TRBD1 or TRBD2 (5 bases each). V lost 3 bases to trimming and J lost 1 base, with 7 bases between them. CDR3 length equals 15 residues. Per germline, CDR1 MDHEN and CDR2 SYDVKM. CDR3 nucleotides: TGTGCCAGCAGTTTCAGGGAGTCTGGGGCCAACGTCCTGACTTTC. Its translation is CASSFRESGANVLTF.

This chain joins TRBV28 and TRBJ2-2; 16 bases align to TRBD2. J gave up 7 bases and V 3 bases, and 11 bases lay outside the gene matches. CDR3 length: 19 amino acids. In germline, CDR1 is MDHEN, CDR2 SYDVKM. CDR3 in DNA: TGTGCCAGCAGTTTTTTGGGACTAGCGGGAGGGCTTGGGGTCGGGGAGCTGTTTTTT. It specifies CASSFLGLAGGLGVGELFF.

The J gene is TRBJ2-2, the V gene TRBV29-1, with D hard to call. CDR1 and CDR2 from the germline V gene are SQVTM and ANQGSEA. The germline V and J ends were trimmed by 4 bases and 0 bases, with 9 bases remaining between them. This CDR3 spans 14 amino acids. CDR3 DNA: TGCAGCGTTGCTTCTGACACGAACACCGGGGAGCTGTTTTTT. Protein: CSVASDTNTGELFF.

DNA for the CDR3: TGTGCCAGCACCCGGGTGGCGGGAGGTTTGGATACGCAGTATTTT. Its protein product is CASTRVAGGLDTQYF. The V and J genes are TRBV6-5 and TRBJ2-3; 8 bases agree with TRBD2. Germline CDR1 and CDR2: MNHEY and SVGAGI. V dropped 7 bases and J dropped 6; count of bases not matched to a gene: 12. The CDR3 spans 15 residues.

CDR3 region: CASSLPGGAPETQYF. The CDR3 DNA is TGTGCCAGCAGCTTACCAGGGGGCGCACCAGAGACCCAGTACTTC. The chain recombines TRBV7-6 with TRBJ2-5; TRBD1 matches at 8 bases. Per the germline V gene, CDR1 is SGHVS and CDR2 is FNYEAQ. The junction had 6 bases not matched to a gene; V was cut back by 2 bases and J by 4 bases. The CDR3 runs to 15 residues.